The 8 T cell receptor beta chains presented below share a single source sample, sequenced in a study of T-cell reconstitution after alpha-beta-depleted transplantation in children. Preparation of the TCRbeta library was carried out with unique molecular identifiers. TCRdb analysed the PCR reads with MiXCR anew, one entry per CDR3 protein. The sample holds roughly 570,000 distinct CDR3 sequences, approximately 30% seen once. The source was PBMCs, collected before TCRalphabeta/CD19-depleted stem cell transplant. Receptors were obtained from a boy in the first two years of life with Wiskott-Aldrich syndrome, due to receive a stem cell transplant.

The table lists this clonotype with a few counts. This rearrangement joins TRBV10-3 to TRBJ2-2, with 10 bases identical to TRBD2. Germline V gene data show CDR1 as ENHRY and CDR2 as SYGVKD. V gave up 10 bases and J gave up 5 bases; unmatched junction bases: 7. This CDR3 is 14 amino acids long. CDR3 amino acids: CATNSGRYTGELFF. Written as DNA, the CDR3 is TGTGCCACTAATAGCGGGAGGTATACCGGGGAGCTGTTTTTT.

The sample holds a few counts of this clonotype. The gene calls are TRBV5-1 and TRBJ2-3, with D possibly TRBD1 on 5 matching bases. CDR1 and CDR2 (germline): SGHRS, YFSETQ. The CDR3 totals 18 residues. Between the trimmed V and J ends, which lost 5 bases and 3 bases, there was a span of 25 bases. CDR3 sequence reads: CASSPLPRGRERTDTQYF. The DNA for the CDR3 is TGCGCCAGCAGTCCCCTTCCAAGGGGCAGGGAAAGAACAGATACGCAGTATTTT.

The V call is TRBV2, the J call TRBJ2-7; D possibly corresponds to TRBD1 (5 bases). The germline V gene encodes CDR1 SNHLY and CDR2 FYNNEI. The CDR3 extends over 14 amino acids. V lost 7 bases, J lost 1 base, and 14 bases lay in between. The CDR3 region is CASIGAGLSYEQYF. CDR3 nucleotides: TGTGCCAGCATAGGGGCAGGGCTGTCCTACGAGCAGTACTTC.

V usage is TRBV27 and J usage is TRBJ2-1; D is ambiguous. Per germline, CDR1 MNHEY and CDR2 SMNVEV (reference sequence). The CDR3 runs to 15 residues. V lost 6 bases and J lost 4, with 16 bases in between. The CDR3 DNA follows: TGTGCCAGCAGGGTGGGCGGCGCTTATTACAATGAGCAGTTCTTC. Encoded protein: CASRVGGAYYNEQFF.

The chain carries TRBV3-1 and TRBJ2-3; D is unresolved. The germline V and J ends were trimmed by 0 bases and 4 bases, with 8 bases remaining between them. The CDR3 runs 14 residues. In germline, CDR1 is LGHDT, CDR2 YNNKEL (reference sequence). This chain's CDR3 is CASSQDLGADTQYF. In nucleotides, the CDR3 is TGTGCCAGCAGCCAAGATCTTGGGGCAGATACGCAGTATTTT.

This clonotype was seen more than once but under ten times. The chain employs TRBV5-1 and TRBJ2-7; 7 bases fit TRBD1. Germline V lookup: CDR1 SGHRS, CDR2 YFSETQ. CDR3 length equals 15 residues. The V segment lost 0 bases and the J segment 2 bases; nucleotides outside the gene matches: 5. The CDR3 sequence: CASSLAGGTTYEQYF. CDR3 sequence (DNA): TGCGCCAGCAGCTTGGCAGGGGGAACTACCTACGAGCAGTACTTC.

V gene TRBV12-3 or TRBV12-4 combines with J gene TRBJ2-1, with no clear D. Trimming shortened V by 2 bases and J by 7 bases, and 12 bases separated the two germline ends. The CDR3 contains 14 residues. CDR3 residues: CASSLLSPWNEQFF. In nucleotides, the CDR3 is TGTGCCAGCAGTTTACTATCTCCCTGGAATGAGCAGTTCTTC.

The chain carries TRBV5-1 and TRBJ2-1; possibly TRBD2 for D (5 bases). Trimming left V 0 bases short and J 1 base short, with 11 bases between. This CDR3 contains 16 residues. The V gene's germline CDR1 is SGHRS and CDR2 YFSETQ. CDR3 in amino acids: CASSLAVSGSYNEQFF. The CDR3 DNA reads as TGCGCCAGCAGCTTGGCCGTATCGGGGTCCTACAATGAGCAGTTCTTC.